The source of this T cell receptor (beta chain) is a study of blood T cell repertoires in COVID-19. Clones were sequenced by immunoSEQ multiplex PCR, and TCRdb holds only the in-frame ones, with some missing. The sample lists 140,000 or so clones, under 80% occurring once. CDR1 ENHRY and CDR2 SYGVKD come from the germline V gene. V dropped 10 bases and J dropped 0; count of bases not matched to a gene: 17. CDR3 size: 17 residues. The chain carries TRBV10-3 and TRBJ2-5; TRBD2 aligns across 7 bases. The specimen sequenced was peripheral blood. The receptor comes from a man in his fifties or sixties with acute or convalescent COVID-19. The chain's CDR3 is CATARTYTTSDQETQYF. The CDR3 region has the DNA TGTGCCACCGCCCGCACCTACACCACTAGCGACCAAGAGACCCAGTACTTC.